A selection of T cell receptor beta chains follows, all from one sample in a study of blood T cell repertoires in COVID-19. Method: immunoSEQ multiplex PCR; TCRdb's copy keeps in-frame clones and lacks some. The sample comprises some 350,000 clones, 80% to 90% of which are singletons, and under 6% rests with the top ten. The sample consisted of PBMCs or T cells enriched from blood (not recorded which). Every receptor here comes from a man aged 25 to 45 who had recovered from COVID-19. The CDR3 runs from the conserved cysteine through the conserved F or W. A D gene is named only where the DNA matches it firmly. Not all rows give a size; the values are once, few, many and, for expanded clones, a class.

>TRBJ1-1|-|TRBV3-1/TRBV3-2|-
TGTGCCAGCAGCCAAATTGGGGCCACTGAAGCTTTCTTT
CASSQIGATEAFF
>TRBJ2-5|-|TRBV2|-
TGTGCCAGCAGGACCGGCCTGACTAGACTGCAAGAGACCCAGTACTTC
CASRTGLTRLQETQYF
>TRBJ1-6|few|TRBV5-5|-
TGTGCCAGCAGCTTGTTGTGGGCCAGCTCCTATAATTCACCCCTCCACTTT
CASSLLWASSYNSPLHF
>TRBJ1-4|-|TRBV21-1|-
TGTGCCAGCAGCAAAGCTGAAGTAGGCAGGGATTCACCGACTAATGAAAAACTGTTTTTT
CASSKAEVGRDSPTNEKLFF
>TRBJ2-5|-|TRBV5-4|TRBD1
TGTGCCAGCAGCCACCCGGGACAGGGGGGGAAGACCCAGTACTTC
CASSHPGQGGKTQYF
>TRBJ2-3|-|TRBV11-2|-
TGTGCCAGCAGTTCCCTCACAGATACGCAGTATTTT
CASSSLTDTQYF
>TRBJ1-2|-|TRBV10-3|-
TGTGCCATCAGTGAGGACGGAGAGTTGGTTCTCACCTTC
CAISEDGELVLTF
>TRBJ2-3|-|TRBV21-1|-
TGTGCCTCCCCAAAAGGAGGGGGGGCTCCTAGCACAGATACGCAGTATTTT
CASPKGGGAPSTDTQYF
>TRBJ2-3|-|TRBV6-5|-
TGTGCCAGCAGTTATAAGAGGGGGGGCGTGACAGATACGCAGTATTTT
CASSYKRGGVTDTQYF
>TRBJ1-4|-|TRBV6-1|TRBD1
TGTGCCAGCAGTGAGACAGGGGGCTTCGAAAAACTGTTTTTT
CASSETGGFEKLFF
>TRBJ1-1|-|TRBV27|TRBD1
TGTGCCAGCAGCCGACAGGGCGCGCGCACTGAAGCTTTCTTT
CASSRQGARTEAFF
>TRBJ1-3|once|TRBV7-8|-
TGTGCCAGCAGCCCTAAGGTGGGGGACTTCGCTGGAAACACCATATATTTT
CASSPKVGDFAGNTIYF
>TRBJ1-6|-|TRBV30|-
TGTGCCTCAGGAAGCAGGGGATCACCCCTCCACTTT
CASGSRGSPLHF
>TRBJ1-2|-|TRBV7-9|TRBD1
TGTGCCAGCAGCGCCCGCCTGGGACAGGGGGCGGTGAGCTACACCTTC
CASSARLGQGAVSYTF
>TRBJ1-1|-|TRBV2|-
TGTGCCAGCAGTGAAGGGGTGGGGGGATTAAGTACTGAAGCTTTCTTT
CASSEGVGGLSTEAFF
>TRBJ1-6|-|TRBV25-1|-
TGTGCCAGCTCCAGTAACATAAATAATTCACCCCTCCACTTT
CASSSNINNSPLHF
>TRBJ2-1|-|TRBV4-2|-
TGTGCCAGCAGCCAAGGCGGAGGGTACAATGAGCAGTTCTTC
CASSQGGGYNEQFF
>TRBJ2-5|-|TRBV28|TRBD1
TGTGCCAGCAGTCTCCCCGGACAGGCCATTGGGGAGACCCAGTACTTC
CASSLPGQAIGETQYF
>TRBJ2-2|once|TRBV10-1|-
TGCGCCAGCAGTGAGAGGACTCACGGCGGCGGGGAGCTGTTTTTT
CASSERTHGGGELFF
>TRBJ1-2|-|TRBV28|-
TGTGCCAGCAGTCCAACGGGACATACTAACTATGGCTACACCTTC
CASSPTGHTNYGYTF
>TRBJ2-7|-|TRBV29-1|-
TGCAGCGTTGGGGTAGGGGCATCCTCCTACGAGCAGTACTTC
CSVGVGASSYEQYF
>TRBJ2-3|-|TRBV19|-
TGTGCCAGTAGTGCCCGGACTTTCGGCACAGATACGCAGTATTTT
CASSARTFGTDTQYF
>TRBJ2-5|-|TRBV18|-
TGTGCCAGCTCACCTACCGGGACTCCAGAGACCCAGTACTTC
CASSPTGTPETQYF
>TRBJ1-6|-|TRBV3-1/TRBV3-2|-
TGTGCCAGCAGCCAGCGGGGGGCGGCCTATAATTCACCCCTCCACTTT
CASSQRGAAYNSPLHF
>TRBJ2-7|-|TRBV9|-
TGTGCCAGCAGCTTACGGGGCACTAGCCGCCACGAGCAGTACTTC
CASSLRGTSRHEQYF
>TRBJ2-7|-|TRBV18|TRBD2
TGTGCCAGCTCACCACGGTCGGGGGGACTCTACGAGCAGTACTTC
CASSPRSGGLYEQYF
>TRBJ2-7|-|TRBV29-1|TRBD2
TGCAGCGTCCAATCCGGGAGGGCCTACGAGCAGTACTTC
CSVQSGRAYEQYF
>TRBJ1-1|-|TRBV6-5|-
TGTGCCAGCAGTCGGTCATTAAGGGGGTCCACTGAAGCTTTCTTT
CASSRSLRGSTEAFF
>TRBJ2-5|-|TRBV5-4|TRBD1
TGTGCCAGCAGAGACAGGGTATCAGAGACCCAGTACTTC
CASRDRVSETQYF
>TRBJ2-3|-|TRBV6-5|-
TGTGCCAGCAGTTACTCAACCGGGACTCCAAAAGATACGCAGTATTTT
CASSYSTGTPKDTQYF
>TRBJ2-7|-|TRBV27|-
TGTGCCAGCAGTTTAAGGTGGCAGGGCAACGAGCAGTACTTC
CASSLRWQGNEQYF
>TRBJ2-5|few|TRBV27|TRBD1
TGTGCCAGCAGTGACAGGGACCACCAAGAGACCCAGTACTTC
CASSDRDHQETQYF
>TRBJ1-6|-|TRBV6-5|-
TGTGCCAGCAGTCCCGCGGGGCACTATAATTCACCCCTCCACTTT
CASSPAGHYNSPLHF
>TRBJ2-5|-|TRBV9|-
TGTGCCAGCAGCTCGGACTTTCCGGGGGAGACCCAGTACTTC
CASSSDFPGETQYF
>TRBJ1-1|-|TRBV24-1|-
TGTGCCACCAGTGATGACAAGAACACTGAAGCTTTCTTT
CATSDDKNTEAFF
>TRBJ2-7|-|TRBV9|-
TGTGCCAGCAGCCCCGGGGGGCCGTCCAACGAGCAGTACTTC
CASSPGGPSNEQYF
>TRBJ2-1|-|TRBV10-3|-
TGTGCCAGTCTCCAGGGTGCGGAGAATGAGCAGTTCTTC
CASLQGAENEQFF
>TRBJ1-1|-|TRBV7-8|TRBD1
TGTGCCAGCAGTCGTCGGACAGGGGGCACTGAAGCTTTCTTT
CASSRRTGGTEAFF
>TRBJ2-7|-|TRBV30|-
TGTGCCCCCGATGTGGCGGCGGGTGATAACGAGCAGTACTTC
CAPDVAAGDNEQYF
>TRBJ1-5|-|TRBV18|-
TGTGCCAGCTCACCAGGGACTCCCATTAGCAATCAGCCCCAGCATTTT
CASSPGTPISNQPQHF
>TRBJ2-3|-|TRBV9|TRBD2
TGTGCCAGCAGTACTAGCGGGTCCAAGGATACGCAGTATTTT
CASSTSGSKDTQYF
>TRBJ2-5|-|TRBV7-3|-
TGTGCCAGCAGCTTCGATGCGGGGCAAGAGACCCAGTACTTC
CASSFDAGQETQYF
>TRBJ1-4|-|TRBV19|-
TGTGCCAGTAGTATCAGTGCAACTAATGAAAAACTGTTTTTT
CASSISATNEKLFF
>TRBJ1-5|-|TRBV19|TRBD1
TGTGCCAGTAGTCTCGGGACAGGGAATGTTCAGCCCCAGCATTTT
CASSLGTGNVQPQHF